A selection of T cell receptor beta chains follows, all from one sample in a study of cytomegalovirus exposure and HLA in healthy donors. Some clones are missing from TCRdb's copy, which holds only in-frame ones; the method was immunoSEQ multiplex PCR. The sample has about 120,000 clones; almost 85% are singletons. Material for sequencing was PBMCs. The receptor source for this set is a woman in her late teens or twenties in good health and CMV-seronegative. CDR3s include the opening cysteine and the closing phenylalanine or tryptophan. A D gene is named only where the DNA matches it firmly. Size values are once, few and many counts, or a class for expanded clones, and some rows have none.

v_gene	j_gene	d_gene	abundance	len	CDR3aa	CDR3nt
TRBV19	TRBJ1-4	TRBD1	few	15	CASSIQQGAVEKLFF	TGTGCCAGTAGTATTCAACAGGGGGCGGTTGAAAAACTGTTTTTT
TRBV10-2	TRBJ2-7	TRBD1	NA	13	CASTSTGAYEQYF	TGCGCCAGCACATCGACAGGGGCCTACGAGCAGTACTTC
TRBV5-4	TRBJ2-7	NA	NA	13	CASSLAGTYEQYF	TGTGCCAGCAGCTTGGCTGGCACCTACGAGCAGTACTTC
TRBV7-6	TRBJ2-3	NA	NA	13	CASSLETRGTQYF	TGTGCCAGCAGCTTAGAAACTAGAGGTACGCAGTATTTT
TRBV4-2	TRBJ2-5	NA	NA	17	CASSQVGGGPLRETQYF	TGTGCCAGCAGCCAAGTGGGAGGTGGACCCCTGCGAGAGACCCAGTACTTC
TRBV29-1	TRBJ1-2	TRBD1	NA	17	CSVELADRSLPNYGYTF	TGCAGCGTTGAATTGGCGGACAGGTCGCTCCCTAACTATGGCTACACCTTC
TRBV29-1	TRBJ2-2	NA	NA	11	CSGNRTGELFF	TGCAGCGGAAACCGGACCGGGGAGCTGTTTTTT
TRBV14	TRBJ2-7	NA	NA	16	CASSQVAGRGIDEQYF	TGTGCCAGCAGCCAAGTAGCCGGTAGGGGGATCGACGAGCAGTACTTC
TRBV29-1	TRBJ1-2	NA	few	12	CSVVVGSYGYTF	TGCAGCGTTGTTGTAGGGAGCTATGGCTACACCTTC
TRBV13	TRBJ1-1	NA	NA	13	CASSLTMNTEAFF	TGTGCCAGCAGCTTAACTATGAACACTGAAGCTTTCTTT
TRBV4-2	TRBJ2-1	NA	NA	13	CASSRESWNEQFF	TGTGCCAGCAGCCGAGAGAGTTGGAATGAGCAGTTCTTC
TRBV4-2	TRBJ2-7	TRBD2	NA	16	CASSRGLAGASYEQYF	TGTGCCAGCAGCCGTGGACTAGCGGGAGCTTCCTACGAGCAGTACTTC
TRBV19	TRBJ1-1	NA	few	14	CASIFGGPSGEAFF	TGTGCCAGTATCTTCGGTGGCCCTTCGGGTGAAGCTTTCTTT
TRBV7-9	TRBJ1-2	NA	NA	16	CASSPRGGLTLDGYTF	TGTGCCAGCAGCCCGAGGGGGGGCCTGACGTTGGATGGCTACACCTTC
TRBV7-9	TRBJ2-1	NA	NA	13	CASRDFNYNEQFF	TGTGCCAGCAGGGACTTCAATTACAATGAGCAGTTCTTC
TRBV19	TRBJ2-2	TRBD2	NA	17	CASSIWTSGVNTGELFF	TGTGCCAGTAGTATCTGGACTAGCGGGGTGAACACCGGGGAGCTGTTTTTT
TRBV15	TRBJ1-3	TRBD1	NA	16	CATSRDGDRGRNTIYF	TGTGCCACCAGCAGAGATGGGGACAGGGGCAGGAACACCATATATTTT